These 26 T cell receptor beta chains came from one sample sequenced in a study of beta chain features in type 1 diabetes. Overall study findings and caveats: Shorter TCRB CDR3s, moderately but significantly so, were found in Type 1 diabetes patients in all four CD4+ subsets.

The isolated RNA, all of it, was reverse transcribed, so expressed TCRB transcripts were what got sequenced. TCRdb's copy holds only in-frame clones and misses some; the assay was immunoSEQ multiplex PCR. Of roughly 150,000 clones in the sample, about 9% were seen once. Their target antigens are unknown. Sequences were obtained from central memory CD4+ T cells from blood. The receptors come from a woman aged 25-40 years with type 1 diabetes.

This clone was seen only a few times. The rearrangement links TRBV7-9 to TRBJ2-7; D remains unclear. The V gene's germline CDR1 is SEHNR and CDR2 FQNEAQ (reference sequence). This CDR3 comprises 14 residues. The V end lost 5 bases, the J end lost 0 bases, and 11 bases lay between the germline ends. The CDR3 coding sequence is TGTGCCAGCAGCCTTGTAGCCAGCTCCTACGAGCAGTACTTC. This translates into CASSLVASSYEQYF.

The chain couples TRBV6-6 to TRBJ1-5; the match to TRBD1 covers 7 bases. The germline CDR1 and CDR2 sequences are MNHNY and SVGAGI (reference sequence). V lost 5 bases and J lost 5; bases outside the gene matches: 6. CDR3 size: 14 residues. The chain's CDR3 is CASSRGQVYQPQHF. In DNA, the CDR3 is TGTGCCAGCAGTCGAGGACAGGTCTATCAGCCCCAGCATTTT.

The V gene is TRBV28, the J gene TRBJ2-3, with 9 bases that match TRBD2. Germline CDR1 and CDR2: MDHEN and SYDVKM. The CDR3 length is 16 residues. V lost 6 bases to trimming and J lost 0 bases; unmatched junction nucleotides: 7. This CDR3 reads CASSRTSVTSTDTQYF. The CDR3, as DNA: TGTGCCAGCAGCCGGACTAGCGTAACTAGCACAGATACGCAGTATTTT.

The chain is built from TRBV4-2 and TRBJ2-6; 11 bases align to TRBD1. The CDR3 length is 20 residues. Germline trimming cut 0 bases from V and 3 bases from J; bases unmatched to any gene: 10. Germline assignment: CDR1 LGHNA and CDR2 YNFKEQ. The CDR3 coding sequence is TGTGCCAGCAGCCAAGATCTCGGGACAGGGGGGGCAGGTGGGGCCAACGTCCTGACTTTC. Amino acids: CASSQDLGTGGAGGANVLTF.

This clone has a handful of counts. The chain combines TRBV11-2 with TRBJ2-4, with D hard to call. The V end lost 5 bases, the J end lost 7 bases, and 9 bases lay between the germline ends. Germline CDR1 is SGHAT and CDR2 is FQNNGV. The CDR3 is made up of 12 amino acids. This chain's CDR3 is CASSQRSNIQYF. As DNA, the CDR3 is TGTGCCAGCAGCCAAAGGAGTAACATTCAGTACTTC.

This clone has just a few counts. The gene calls are TRBV28 and TRBJ2-7; D is unresolved. The germline CDR1 and CDR2 sequences are MDHEN and SYDVKM. The V end lost 6 bases, the J end lost 6 bases, and 9 bases lay between the germline ends. CDR3 size: 11 residues. The CDR3 DNA follows: TGTGCCAGCAGGGCGGTCGGCGAGCAGTACTTC. Translating it yields CASRAVGEQYF.

This rearrangement joins TRBV30 to TRBJ2-1, with 8 nucleotides matching TRBD2. In germline, CDR1 is GTSNPN, CDR2 SVGIG (reference sequence). Trimming removed 0 bases from V and 8 bases from J; junction bases left unmatched: 3. The CDR3 sequence is 13 residues long. CDR3 protein: CAWSVGTRYEQFF. The CDR3 coding sequence is TGTGCCTGGAGTGTAGGGACTAGATATGAGCAGTTCTTC.

The table lists this clone with a few counts. The chain employs TRBV7-8 and TRBJ2-7; a possible D gene is TRBD2 (6 bases). V shed 1 base and J shed 3 bases, with 13 bases lying between them. Germline assignment: CDR1 SGHVS and CDR2 FQNEAQ. This CDR3 has 15 amino acids. The DNA for the CDR3 is TGTGCCAGCAGCTTAGGGCGGCTAGCGTTCTACGAGCAGTACTTC. This gives the protein CASSLGRLAFYEQYF. Filled out from reference TRBV7-8 and TRBJ2-7, the complete variable domain reads GAGVSQSPRYKVAKRGQDVALRCDPISGHVSLFWYQQALGQGPEFLTYFQNEAQLDKSGLPSDRFFAERPEGSVSTLKIQRTQQEDSAVYLCASSLGRLAFYEQYFGPGTRLTVT.

Only a few counts were recorded for this clone. The chain is built from TRBV6-1 and TRBJ1-1, with 8 positions matching TRBD1. This CDR3 has 14 residues. V was clipped by 7 bases and J by 2 bases; unmatched bases: 6. The V gene's germline CDR1 is MNHNS and CDR2 SASEGT. CDR3 nucleotide sequence: TGTGCCAGCACCCCCGGGACAGGTAACACTGAAGCTTTCTTT. This gives the protein CASTPGTGNTEAFF.

The gene calls are TRBV7-9 and TRBJ2-3; a weak D match, TRBD1 (6 bases). Germline V lookup: CDR1 SEHNR, CDR2 FQNEAQ (reference sequence). Trimming cost V 3 bases and J 2 bases, with 9 bases left between them. The CDR3 runs 14 residues. CDR3 DNA sequence: TGTGCCAGCAGCTTCGGACAGTTCACAGATACGCAGTATTTT. It codes for CASSFGQFTDTQYF. The variable domain in full, completed from reference TRBV7-9 and TRBJ2-3, reads DTGVSQNPRHKITKRGQNVTFRCDPISEHNRLYWYRQTLGQGPEFLTYFQNEAQLEKSRLLSDRFSAERPKGSFSTLEIQRTEQGDSAMYLCASSFGQFTDTQYFGPGTRLTVL.

The chain has TRBV5-5 and TRBJ2-7, with 13 bases matching TRBD2. Germline CDR1 SGHKS, CDR2 YYEKEE (reference sequence). The length of the CDR3 is 17 residues. J was trimmed by 3 bases and V by 1 base; bases with no gene match: 7. The CDR3 spells CASSLRWTSGRDYEQYF. DNA of the CDR3: TGTGCCAGCAGCTTGAGGTGGACTAGCGGGAGAGACTACGAGCAGTACTTC.

This clone was seen a few times. This rearrangement joins TRBV19 to TRBJ2-3; no reliable D call. From germline, CDR1 is LNHDA and CDR2 SQIVND (reference sequence). The V end lost 5 bases, the J end lost 0 bases, and 15 bases lay between the germline ends. The CDR3 has 16 residues. The CDR3 coding sequence is TGTGCCAGTAGTGAGCCCCGTACCGGGAGCACAGATACGCAGTATTTT. Translated: CASSEPRTGSTDTQYF. Looking up the rest from reference TRBV19 and TRBJ2-3 gives the full variable domain: DGGITQSPKYLFRKEGQNVTLSCEQNLNHDAMYWYRQDPGQGLRLIYYSQIVNDFQKGDIAEGYSVSREKKESFPLTVTSAQKNPTAFYLCASSEPRTGSTDTQYFGPGTRLTVL.

This clone was observed a handful of times. V usage is TRBV6-6 and J usage is TRBJ1-5, with TRBD1 matching over 7 bases. V dropped 5 bases and J dropped 4; count of bases not matched to a gene: 2. The CDR3 sequence is 13 residues long. Looked up from germline, CDR1 is MNHNY and CDR2 is SVGAGI (reference sequence). CDR3 nucleotides: TGTGCCAGCAGTGCGGGACAGAATCAGCCCCAGCATTTT. Protein: CASSAGQNQPQHF.

The chain combines TRBV2 with TRBJ1-5; D not resolved. The CDR3 sequence is 17 residues long. Germline V gene sequence: CDR1 SNHLY, CDR2 FYNNEI. Trimming removed 2 bases at V and 0 bases at J, with 14 bases between. The CDR3 protein is CASSETQPIYSNQPQHF. The CDR3 DNA reads TGTGCCAGCAGTGAAACACAGCCTATTTATAGCAATCAGCCCCAGCATTTT.

V is TRBV18 and J is TRBJ1-1; D is undetermined. CDR1 is KGHSH and CDR2 is LQKENI in the germline V gene. The CDR3 contains 15 residues. V was cut by 1 base and J by 4 bases, with 13 bases left in between. The CDR3 region is CASSPRPGEGTEAFF. The CDR3 DNA follows: TGTGCCAGCTCACCACGGCCCGGGGAGGGCACTGAAGCTTTCTTT.

J is TRBJ2-7 and V is TRBV27; 11 nucleotides agree with TRBD2. The CDR3 spans 15 residues. CDR1 is MNHEY and CDR2 is SMNVEV in the germline V gene (reference sequence). The V and J ends lost 7 bases and 3 bases, in that order; junction bases with no gene match: 8. CDR3 sequence reads: CASKGRGTSGYEQYF. CDR3 coding DNA: TGTGCCAGCAAGGGGAGGGGGACTAGCGGCTACGAGCAGTACTTC.

This clone was seen more than once but under ten times. The J gene is TRBJ1-5, the V gene TRBV5-1; a weak D match, TRBD1 (6 bases). Per the germline V gene, CDR1 is SGHRS and CDR2 is YFSETQ. Trimming pared 0 bases from V and 4 bases from J, leaving 11 bases between. The CDR3 length is 15 residues. The CDR3 coding sequence is TGCGCCAGCAGCTTGGAGGACAGTCAAAATCAGCCCCAGCATTTT. Its protein is CASSLEDSQNQPQHF.

This clone turned up a few times. V gene TRBV7-9 combines with J gene TRBJ2-5; 12 bases agree with TRBD1. Trimming cost V 2 bases and J 4 bases; bases outside gene matches: 8. The CDR3 is 17 amino acids. Germline loops: CDR1 SEHNR, CDR2 FQNEAQ (reference sequence). The chain's CDR3 is CASSLWRGQGASETQYF. The CDR3 DNA is TGTGCCAGCAGCTTATGGCGGGGACAGGGGGCATCAGAGACCCAGTACTTC.

There are a few counts of this clone. A junction boundary mismatches the germline segment, possibly from a read error. The chain employs TRBV6-5 and TRBJ2-1; D not certain. CDR3 size: 12 residues. In germline, CDR1 is MNHEY, CDR2 SVGAGI. CDR3 DNA sequence: TGTGCCAGCAGTGGCGTCCTTTCAAATCGGGTCTTC. It yields the protein CASSGVLSNRVF.

The table lists this clone with a count of one. Other DNA sequences from this sample encode an identical CDR3 as well. CDR3 loop: CASSLGSGQQETQYF. The CDR3 bases are TGCGCCAGCAGCTTGGGTAGCGGACAACAAGAGACCCAGTACTTC. This chain joins TRBV5-1 and TRBJ2-5, with a possible D match to TRBD2 (6 bases). Germline CDR1 reads SGHRS; CDR2 reads YFSETQ. The V end was cut by 0 bases, the J end by 2 bases, with 11 bases between. The CDR3 runs 15 residues.

The table lists this clone with a few counts. The genes are TRBV28 and TRBJ2-2, with 8 bases matching TRBD2. Germline V CDR1 and CDR2: MDHEN, SYDVKM. The CDR3 consists of 18 residues. The J segment lost 5 bases and the V segment lost 7 bases, leaving 18 bases of the junction unmatched. CDR3 nucleotides: TGTGCCAGCAAAAGCGGTATCGGGAGGGCCGTAGGAACCGGGGAGCTGTTTTTT. Translating gives CASKSGIGRAVGTGELFF.

This rearrangement joins TRBV6-1 to TRBJ2-1; possibly TRBD1 for D (5 bases). The germline V and J ends were trimmed by 5 bases and 4 bases, with 9 bases remaining between them. In germline, CDR1 is MNHNS, CDR2 SASEGT. The CDR3 is made up of 13 amino acids. In nucleotides, the CDR3 is TGTGCCAGCAGTCAGGGCACTTACAATGAGCAGTTCTTC. It translates to CASSQGTYNEQFF.

This clone was found many times. V gene TRBV7-9 combines with J gene TRBJ2-5; D ambiguous. Deletions cut 5 bases from V and 5 bases from J, with 12 bases between. This CDR3 spans 13 amino acids. The germline V gene encodes CDR1 SEHNR and CDR2 FQNEAQ (reference sequence). Written as DNA, the CDR3 is TGTGCCAGCAGCAACTACGCGGTCGAGACCCAGTACTTC. Translating it yields CASSNYAVETQYF.

This clone turned up a few times. The rearrangement joins TRBV7-9 to TRBJ2-3; 14 nucleotides align to TRBD2. The CDR3 is 18 residues long. Germline V gene lookup returns CDR1 SEHNR and CDR2 FQNEAQ (reference sequence). Trimming took 3 bases from V and 5 from J; bases not matched to a gene: 10. The CDR3 spells CASSFGTSGRRLGDTQYF. The DNA for the CDR3 is TGTGCCAGCAGCTTTGGGACTAGCGGGAGAAGATTAGGAGATACGCAGTATTTT. The variable domain in full, with the rest retrieved from reference TRBV7-9 and TRBJ2-3, is DTGVSQNPRHKITKRGQNVTFRCDPISEHNRLYWYRQTLGQGPEFLTYFQNEAQLEKSRLLSDRFSAERPKGSFSTLEIQRTEQGDSAMYLCASSFGTSGRRLGDTQYFGPGTRLTVL.

The J gene is TRBJ1-3, the V gene TRBV25-1, with D unclear. The germline V gene encodes CDR1 MGHDK and CDR2 SYGVNS. The V end lost 3 bases, the J end lost 0 bases, and 9 bases lay between the germline ends. CDR3 length: 15 amino acids. CDR3 nucleotide sequence: TGTGCCAGCAGTGATACACGAAGCTCTGGAAACACCATATATTTT. It codes for CASSDTRSSGNTIYF. The variable domain in full, completed from reference TRBV25-1 and TRBJ1-3, reads EADIYQTPRYLVIGTGKKITLECSQTMGHDKMYWYQQDPGMELHLIHYSYGVNSTEKGDLSSESTVSRIRTEHFPLTLESARPSHTSQYLCASSDTRSSGNTIYFGEGSWLTVV.

The chain's CDR3 is CASSLARDSAYEQYF. CDR3 bases: TGTGCCAGCAGCCTAGCTCGGGACTCCGCCTACGAGCAGTACTTC. The chain employs TRBV11-2 and TRBJ2-7; D might be TRBD2 (6 bases). Germline V lookup: CDR1 SGHAT, CDR2 FQNNGV. The CDR3 has 15 amino acids. The ends were cut back, 5 bases at V and 2 bases at J, with 16 bases in the middle.